The sequence of this TCR beta chain was determined in a study of T cells after yellow fever vaccination. The CDR3 sequence is 14 residues long. Germline CDR1 reads SSHAT; CDR2 reads FNYEAQ (reference sequence). The V and J ends lost 5 bases and 7 bases respectively, with 17 bases between them. General study findings and limits: Faster peaking, at day 5 versus 15, marked a secondary response that was weaker.

This clonotype was seen ten or more times. Its target is not known. The authors made TCR cDNA by 5'RACE template switching, adding a universal primer site and UMIs. TCRdb itself ran the 5' RACE reads through MiXCR, one entry per CDR3 protein. The sample holds 280,000 or so distinct CDR3 sequences, roughly 8.7% seen once. This receptor was obtained from a man aged 18 to 29 who received the YFV17D yellow fever vaccine. The source material was CD4+ T cells sorted from PBMCs, sampled 5 days after the yellow fever booster vaccination. The J gene is TRBJ2-5, the V gene TRBV7-7, with a weak D call TRBD2 (5 bases). CDR3 protein: CASSPRPQSGTQYF. CDR3 bases: TGTGCCAGCAGCCCCCGACCGCAGAGCGGGACCCAGTACTTC.